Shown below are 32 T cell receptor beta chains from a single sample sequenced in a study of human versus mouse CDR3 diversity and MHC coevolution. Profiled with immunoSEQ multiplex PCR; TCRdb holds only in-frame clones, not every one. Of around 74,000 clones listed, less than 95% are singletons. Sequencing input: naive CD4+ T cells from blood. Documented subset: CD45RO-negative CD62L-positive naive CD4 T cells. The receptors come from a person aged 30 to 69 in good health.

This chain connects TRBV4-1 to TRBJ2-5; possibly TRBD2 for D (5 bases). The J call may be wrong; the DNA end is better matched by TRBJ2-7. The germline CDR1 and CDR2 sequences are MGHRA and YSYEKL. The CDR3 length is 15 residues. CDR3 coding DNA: TGCGCCAGCAGCCAAGTCCCTCGGGACTCCTACGAGCAGTACTTC. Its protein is CASSQVPRDSYEQYF.

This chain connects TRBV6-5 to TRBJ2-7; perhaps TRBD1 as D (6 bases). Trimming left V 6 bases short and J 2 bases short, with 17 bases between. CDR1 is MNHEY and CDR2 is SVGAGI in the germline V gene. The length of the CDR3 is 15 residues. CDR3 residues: CASRKLTGGAYEQYF. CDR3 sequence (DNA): TGTGCCAGCAGAAAACTGACAGGTGGCGCCTACGAGCAGTACTTC.

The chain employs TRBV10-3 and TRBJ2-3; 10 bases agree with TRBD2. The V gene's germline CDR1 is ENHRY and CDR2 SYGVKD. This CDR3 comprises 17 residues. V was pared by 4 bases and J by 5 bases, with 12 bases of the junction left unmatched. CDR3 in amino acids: CAISGSKLAGAVDTQYF. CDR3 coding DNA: TGTGCCATCAGTGGGTCGAAGCTAGCGGGAGCAGTAGATACGCAGTATTTT.

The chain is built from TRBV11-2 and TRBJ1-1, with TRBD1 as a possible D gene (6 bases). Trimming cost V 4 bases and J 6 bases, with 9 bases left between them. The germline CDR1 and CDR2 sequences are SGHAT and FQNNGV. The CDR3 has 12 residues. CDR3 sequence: CASSSQGPEAFF. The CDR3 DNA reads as TGTGCCAGCAGCTCACAGGGCCCTGAAGCTTTCTTT.

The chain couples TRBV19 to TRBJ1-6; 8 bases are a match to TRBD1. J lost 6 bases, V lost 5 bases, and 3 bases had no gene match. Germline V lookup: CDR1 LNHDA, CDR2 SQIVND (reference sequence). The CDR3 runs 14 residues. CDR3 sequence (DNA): TGTGCCAGTAGTGTTGACAGGGGTAATTCACCCCTCCACTTT. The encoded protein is CASSVDRGNSPLHF.

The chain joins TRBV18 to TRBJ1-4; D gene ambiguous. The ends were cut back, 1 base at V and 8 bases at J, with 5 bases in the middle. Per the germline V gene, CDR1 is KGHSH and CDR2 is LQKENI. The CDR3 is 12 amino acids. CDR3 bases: TGTGCCAGCTCACCACGCGGCGAAAAACTGTTTTTT. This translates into CASSPRGEKLFF.

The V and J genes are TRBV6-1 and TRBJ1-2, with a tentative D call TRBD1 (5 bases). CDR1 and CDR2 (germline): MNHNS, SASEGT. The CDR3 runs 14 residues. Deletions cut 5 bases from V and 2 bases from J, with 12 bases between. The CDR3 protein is CASSRGEANYGYTF. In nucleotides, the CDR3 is TGTGCCAGCAGTAGAGGGGAGGCAAACTATGGCTACACCTTC.

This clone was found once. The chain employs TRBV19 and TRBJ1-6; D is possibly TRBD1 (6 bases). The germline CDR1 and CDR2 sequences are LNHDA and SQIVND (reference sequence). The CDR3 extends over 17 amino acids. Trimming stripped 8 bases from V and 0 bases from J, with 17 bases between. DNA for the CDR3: TGTGCCAGTCCGAAGGGGGGGTCCAGCTCCTATAATTCACCCCTCCACTTT. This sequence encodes CASPKGGSSSYNSPLHF.

CDR3 bases: TGTGCCAGCAGCGCAACCTCTAGCGGGGGGACAGATACGCAGTATTTT. It translates to CASSATSSGGTDTQYF. The chain joins TRBV7-9 to TRBJ2-3, with 11 positions matching TRBD2. CDR3 length equals 16 residues. Germline loops: CDR1 SEHNR, CDR2 FQNEAQ (reference sequence). With V trimmed by 5 bases and J by 3 bases, 7 bases remained unmatched.

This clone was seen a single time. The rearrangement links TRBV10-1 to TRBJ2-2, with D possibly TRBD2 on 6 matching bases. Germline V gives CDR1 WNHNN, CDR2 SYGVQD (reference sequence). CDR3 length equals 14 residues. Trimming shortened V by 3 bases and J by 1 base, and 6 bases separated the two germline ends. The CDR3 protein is CASSDGGNTGELFF. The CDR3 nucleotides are TGCGCCAGCAGTGACGGGGGGAACACCGGGGAGCTGTTTTTT.

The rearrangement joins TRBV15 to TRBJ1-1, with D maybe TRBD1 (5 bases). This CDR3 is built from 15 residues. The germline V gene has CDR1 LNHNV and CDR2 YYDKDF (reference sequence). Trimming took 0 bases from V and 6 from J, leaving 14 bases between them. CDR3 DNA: TGTGCCACCAGCAGAGAAACAGGCCTGATGCCTGAAGCTTTCTTT. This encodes CATSRETGLMPEAFF.

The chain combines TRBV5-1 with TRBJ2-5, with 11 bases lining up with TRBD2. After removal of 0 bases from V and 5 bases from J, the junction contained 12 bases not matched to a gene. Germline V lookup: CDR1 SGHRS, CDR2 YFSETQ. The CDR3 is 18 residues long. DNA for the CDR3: TGCGCCAGCAGCTTGGGAGTCCTAGCGGGGGGCCAGGGGGAGACCCAGTACTTC. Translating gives CASSLGVLAGGQGETQYF.

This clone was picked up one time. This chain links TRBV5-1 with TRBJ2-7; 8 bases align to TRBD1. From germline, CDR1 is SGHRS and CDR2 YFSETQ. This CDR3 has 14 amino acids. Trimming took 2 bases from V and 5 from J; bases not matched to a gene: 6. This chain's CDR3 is CASSFRQGSDEQYF. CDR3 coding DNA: TGCGCCAGCAGCTTCCGACAGGGGAGTGACGAGCAGTACTTC.

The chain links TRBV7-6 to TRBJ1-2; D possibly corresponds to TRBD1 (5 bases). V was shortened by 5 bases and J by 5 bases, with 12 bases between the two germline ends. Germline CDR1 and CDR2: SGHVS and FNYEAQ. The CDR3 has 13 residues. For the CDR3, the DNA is TGTGCCAGCAGCCCTACCGGGGGATATGGCTACACCTTC. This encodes CASSPTGGYGYTF.

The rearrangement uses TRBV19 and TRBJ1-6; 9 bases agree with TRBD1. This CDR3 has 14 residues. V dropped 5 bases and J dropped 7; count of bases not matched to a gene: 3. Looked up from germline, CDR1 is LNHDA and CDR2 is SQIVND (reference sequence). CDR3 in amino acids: CASSGTGLNSPLHF. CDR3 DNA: TGTGCCAGTAGTGGGACAGGGCTGAATTCACCCCTCCACTTT.

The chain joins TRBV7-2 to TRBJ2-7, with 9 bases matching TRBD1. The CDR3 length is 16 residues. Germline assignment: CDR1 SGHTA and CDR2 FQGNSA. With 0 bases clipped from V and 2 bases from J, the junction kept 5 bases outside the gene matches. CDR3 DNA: TGTGCCAGCAGCTTAGCGTGGAGACAGGGGGCCTACGAGCAGTACTTC. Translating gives CASSLAWRQGAYEQYF.

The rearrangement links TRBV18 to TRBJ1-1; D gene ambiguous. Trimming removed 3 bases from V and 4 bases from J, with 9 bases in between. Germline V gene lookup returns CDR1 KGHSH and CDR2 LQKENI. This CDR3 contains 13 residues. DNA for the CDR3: TGTGCCAGCTCACCGAATGCGGTCACTGAAGCTTTCTTT. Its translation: CASSPNAVTEAFF.

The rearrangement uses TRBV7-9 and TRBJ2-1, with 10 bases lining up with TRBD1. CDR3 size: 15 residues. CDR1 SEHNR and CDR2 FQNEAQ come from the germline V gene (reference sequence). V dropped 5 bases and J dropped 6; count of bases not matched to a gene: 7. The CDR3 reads CASSQGTGAGNEQFF. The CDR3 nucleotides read TGTGCCAGCAGCCAAGGGACAGGGGCTGGCAATGAGCAGTTCTTC.

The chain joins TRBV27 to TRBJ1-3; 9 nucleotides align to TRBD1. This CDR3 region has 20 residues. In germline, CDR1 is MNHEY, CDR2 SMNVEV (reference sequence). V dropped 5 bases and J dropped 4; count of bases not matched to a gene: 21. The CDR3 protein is CASSPGQGLNYSHLGNTIYF. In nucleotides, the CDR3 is TGTGCCAGCAGTCCCGGACAGGGGTTGAATTACTCCCACCTGGGAAACACCATATATTTT.

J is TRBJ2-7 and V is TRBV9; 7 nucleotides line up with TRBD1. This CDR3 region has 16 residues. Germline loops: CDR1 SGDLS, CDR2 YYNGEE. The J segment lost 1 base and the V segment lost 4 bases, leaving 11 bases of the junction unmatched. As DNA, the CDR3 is TGTGCCAGCAGCCCGACGTCCGGGACAGCGTCCTACGAGCAGTACTTC. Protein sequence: CASSPTSGTASYEQYF.

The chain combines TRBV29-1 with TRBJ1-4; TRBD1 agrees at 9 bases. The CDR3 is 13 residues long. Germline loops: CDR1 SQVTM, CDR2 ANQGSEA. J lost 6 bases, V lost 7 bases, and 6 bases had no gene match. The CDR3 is CSAGTGTDEKLFF. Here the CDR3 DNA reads TGCAGCGCCGGGACAGGGACCGATGAAAAACTGTTTTTT.

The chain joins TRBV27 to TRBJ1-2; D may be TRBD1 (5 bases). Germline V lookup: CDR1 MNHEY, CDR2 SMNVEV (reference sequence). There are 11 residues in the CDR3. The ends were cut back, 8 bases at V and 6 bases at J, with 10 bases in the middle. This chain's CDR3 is CASSEGDGYTF. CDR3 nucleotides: TGTGCCAGCTCGGAAGGGGATGGCTACACCTTC.

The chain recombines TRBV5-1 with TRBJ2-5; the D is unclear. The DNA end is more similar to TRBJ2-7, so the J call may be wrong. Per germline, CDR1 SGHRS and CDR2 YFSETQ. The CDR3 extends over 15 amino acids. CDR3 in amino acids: CASSLRLGGAYEQYF. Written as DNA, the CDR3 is TGCGCCAGCAGCCTTAGACTTGGCGGCGCCTACGAGCAGTACTTC.

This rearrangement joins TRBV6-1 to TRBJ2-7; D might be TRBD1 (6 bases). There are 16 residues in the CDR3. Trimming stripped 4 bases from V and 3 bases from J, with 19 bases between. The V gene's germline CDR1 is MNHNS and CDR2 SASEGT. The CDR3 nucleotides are TGTGCCAGCAGTGGGACCCAGGGTTGGGGGCTCTACGAGCAGTACTTC. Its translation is CASSGTQGWGLYEQYF.

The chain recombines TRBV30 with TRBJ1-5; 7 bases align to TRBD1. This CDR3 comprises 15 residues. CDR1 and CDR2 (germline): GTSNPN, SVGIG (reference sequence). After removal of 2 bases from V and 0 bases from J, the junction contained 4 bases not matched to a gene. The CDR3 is CAWSPGGHSNQPQHF. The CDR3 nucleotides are TGTGCCTGGAGTCCAGGGGGGCATAGCAATCAGCCCCAGCATTTT.

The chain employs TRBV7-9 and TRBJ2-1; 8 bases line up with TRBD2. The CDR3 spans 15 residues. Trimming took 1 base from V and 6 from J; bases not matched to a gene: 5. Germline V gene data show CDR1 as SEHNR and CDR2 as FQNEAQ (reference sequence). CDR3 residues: CASSLEWTSLNEQFF. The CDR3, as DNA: TGTGCCAGCAGCTTAGAGTGGACTAGCCTCAATGAGCAGTTCTTC.

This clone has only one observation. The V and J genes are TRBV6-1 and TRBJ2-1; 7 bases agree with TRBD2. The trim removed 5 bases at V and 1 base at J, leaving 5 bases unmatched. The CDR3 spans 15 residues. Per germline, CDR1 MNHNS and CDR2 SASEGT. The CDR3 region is CASSLEGGSYNEQFF. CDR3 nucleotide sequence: TGTGCCAGCAGTCTAGAGGGAGGGTCCTACAATGAGCAGTTCTTC.

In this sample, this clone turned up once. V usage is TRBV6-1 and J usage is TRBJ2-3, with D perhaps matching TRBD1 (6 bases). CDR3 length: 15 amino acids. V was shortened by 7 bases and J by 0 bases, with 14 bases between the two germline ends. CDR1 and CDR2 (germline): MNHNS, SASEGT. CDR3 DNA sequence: TGTGCCAGCACTCGAGGGGGTGTAAGCACAGATACGCAGTATTTT. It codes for CASTRGGVSTDTQYF.

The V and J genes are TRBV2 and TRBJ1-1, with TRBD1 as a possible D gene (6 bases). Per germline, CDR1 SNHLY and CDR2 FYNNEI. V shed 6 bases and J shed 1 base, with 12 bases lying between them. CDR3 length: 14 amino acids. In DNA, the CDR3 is TGTGCCAGCAGATACAACAGGGAGAACACTGAAGCTTTCTTT. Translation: CASRYNRENTEAFF. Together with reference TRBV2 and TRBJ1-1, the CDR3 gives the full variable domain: EPEVTQTPSHQVTQMGQEVILRCVPISNHLYFYWYRQILGQKVEFLVSFYNNEISEKSEIFDDQFSVERPDGSNFTLKIRSTKLEDSAMYFCASRYNRENTEAFFGQGTRLTVV.

CDR3 nucleotide sequence: TGTGCCAGCTCACAGAGACAGAACACCGGGGAGCTGTTTTTT. Protein product: CASSQRQNTGELFF. This chain uses TRBV18 with TRBJ2-2; no clear D gene. Germline CDR1 is KGHSH and CDR2 is LQKENI. The CDR3 has 14 amino acids. The V end was cut by 4 bases, the J end by 1 base, with 7 bases between.

The CDR3 sequence: CASSTPPRGTGPNYGYTF. Here the CDR3 DNA reads TGTGCCAGCAGCACACCCCCCCGCGGGACAGGGCCTAACTATGGCTACACCTTC. V and J are TRBV7-9 and TRBJ1-2; 9 bases fit TRBD1. Germline-derived CDR1 and CDR2 are SEHNR and FQNEAQ (reference sequence). The V segment lost 5 bases and the J segment 0 bases; nucleotides outside the gene matches: 13. This CDR3 is built from 18 residues.

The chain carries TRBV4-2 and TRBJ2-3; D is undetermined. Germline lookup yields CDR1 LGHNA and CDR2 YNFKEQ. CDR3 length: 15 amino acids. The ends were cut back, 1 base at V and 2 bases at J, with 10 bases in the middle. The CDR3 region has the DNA TGTGCCAGCAGCCAAGTAGAAAGAGACACAGATACGCAGTATTTT. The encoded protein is CASSQVERDTDTQYF.